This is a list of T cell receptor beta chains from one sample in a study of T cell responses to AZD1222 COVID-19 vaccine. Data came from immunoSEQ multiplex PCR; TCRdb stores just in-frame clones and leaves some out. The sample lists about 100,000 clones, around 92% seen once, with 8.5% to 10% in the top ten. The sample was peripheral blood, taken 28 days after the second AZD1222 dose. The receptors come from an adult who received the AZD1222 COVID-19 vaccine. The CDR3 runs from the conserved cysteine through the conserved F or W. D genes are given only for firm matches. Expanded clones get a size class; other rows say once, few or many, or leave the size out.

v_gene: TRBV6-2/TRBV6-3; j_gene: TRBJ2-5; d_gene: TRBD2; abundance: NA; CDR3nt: TGTGCCAGCAGCTTCGTCGGGACTACGCAAGAGACCCAGTACTTC; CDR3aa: CASSFVGTTQETQYF
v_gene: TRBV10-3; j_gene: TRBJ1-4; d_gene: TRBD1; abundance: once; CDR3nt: TGTGCCATCAGTGGAGGGACAGGGGATGCTGAAAAACTGTTTTTT; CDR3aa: CAISGGTGDAEKLFF
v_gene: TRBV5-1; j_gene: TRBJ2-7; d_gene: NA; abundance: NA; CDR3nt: TGCGCCAGCAGCACAGGGACGTATTTGTACGAGCAGTACTTC; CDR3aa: CASSTGTYLYEQYF
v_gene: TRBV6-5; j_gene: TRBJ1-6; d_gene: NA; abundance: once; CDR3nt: TGTGCCAGCAGTTTCGGGAAGGTGGGCTCACCCCTCCACTTT; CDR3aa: CASSFGKVGSPLHF
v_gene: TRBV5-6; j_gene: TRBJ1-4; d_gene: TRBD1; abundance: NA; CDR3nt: TGTGCCAGCAGCAGCTTGGACAGGGATGAAAAACTGTTTTTT; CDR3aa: CASSSLDRDEKLFF
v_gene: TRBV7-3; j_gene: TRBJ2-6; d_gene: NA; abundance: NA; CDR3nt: TGTGCCAGCAGCCCACAGGGTTCTGGGGCCAACGTCCTGACTTTC; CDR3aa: CASSPQGSGANVLTF
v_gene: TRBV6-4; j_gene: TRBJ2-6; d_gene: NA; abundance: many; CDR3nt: TGTGCCAGCAGTGACGGGGGGGCTGGAGCCAACGTCCTGACTTTC; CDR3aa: CASSDGGAGANVLTF
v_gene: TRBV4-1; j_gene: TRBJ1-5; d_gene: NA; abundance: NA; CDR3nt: TGCGCCAGCGGATTTGAGCAGCCCCAGCATTTT; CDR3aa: CASGFEQPQHF
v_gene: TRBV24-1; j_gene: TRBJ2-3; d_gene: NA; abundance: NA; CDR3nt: TGTGCCACCAGTGATTGGCAGGGTGCCACAGATACGCAGTATTTT; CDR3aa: CATSDWQGATDTQYF
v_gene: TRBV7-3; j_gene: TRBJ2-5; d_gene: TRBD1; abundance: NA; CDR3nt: TGTGCCAGCAGCTTGGACAGGCAGGAGACCCAGTACTTC; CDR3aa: CASSLDRQETQYF
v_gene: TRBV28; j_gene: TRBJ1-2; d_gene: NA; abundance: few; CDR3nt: TGTGCCAGTGGGACATCAGGGGAACCTAACTATGGCTACACCTTC; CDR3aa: CASGTSGEPNYGYTF
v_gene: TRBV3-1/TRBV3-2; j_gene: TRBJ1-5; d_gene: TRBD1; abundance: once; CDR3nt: TGTGCCAGCAGCCGGGGACAGGGAGTCGATCAGCCCCAGCATTTT; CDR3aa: CASSRGQGVDQPQHF
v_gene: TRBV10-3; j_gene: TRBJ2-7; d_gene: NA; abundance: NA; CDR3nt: TGTGCCACCGGCCCGGGCCAACCCTACGAGCAGTACTTC; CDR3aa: CATGPGQPYEQYF
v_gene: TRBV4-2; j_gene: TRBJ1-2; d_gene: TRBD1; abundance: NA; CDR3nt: TGTGCCAGCAGCCCCGGGACAGACGCAAATTTCTATGGCTACACCTTC; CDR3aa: CASSPGTDANFYGYTF
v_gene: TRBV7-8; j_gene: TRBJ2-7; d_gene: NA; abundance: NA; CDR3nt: TGTGCCAGCAGCCAAACCTCAGGGGTGTCCTACGAGCAGTACTTC; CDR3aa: CASSQTSGVSYEQYF
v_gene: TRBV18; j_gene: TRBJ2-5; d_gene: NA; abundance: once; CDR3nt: TGTGCCAGCTCAAAGGTGACGGAAGAAGAGACCCAGTACTTC; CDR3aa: CASSKVTEEETQYF
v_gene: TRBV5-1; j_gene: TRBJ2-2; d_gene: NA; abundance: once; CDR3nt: TGCGCCAGCAGCGCAGGACTGTACCAGAGGACCGGGGAGCTGTTTTTT; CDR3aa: CASSAGLYQRTGELFF
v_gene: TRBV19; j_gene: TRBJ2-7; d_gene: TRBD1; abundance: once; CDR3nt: TGTGCCAGTGGACGACAGGGGGCGCGAGAGCAGTACTTC; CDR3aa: CASGRQGAREQYF
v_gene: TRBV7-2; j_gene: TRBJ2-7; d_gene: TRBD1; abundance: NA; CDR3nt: TGTGCCAGCAGCTTGAACAGGGGAACCTACGAGCAGTACTTC; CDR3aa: CASSLNRGTYEQYF
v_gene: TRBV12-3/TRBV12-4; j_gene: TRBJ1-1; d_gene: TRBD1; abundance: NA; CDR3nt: TGTGCCAGCACCACGGGACAGGGCACTGAAGCTTTCTTT; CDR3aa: CASTTGQGTEAFF
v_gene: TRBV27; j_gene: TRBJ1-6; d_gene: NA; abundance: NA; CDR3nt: TGTGCCAGCAGTTCCTACCTGGCGGGGAGGAATTCACCCCTCCACTTT; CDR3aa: CASSSYLAGRNSPLHF
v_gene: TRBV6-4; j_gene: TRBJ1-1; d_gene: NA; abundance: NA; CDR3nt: TGTGCCACCCCTATTTGGCGGGGGGCAGAAACGGGTTTCTTT; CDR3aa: CATPIWRGAETGFF
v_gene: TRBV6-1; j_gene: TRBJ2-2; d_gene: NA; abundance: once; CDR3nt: TGTGCCAGCAGTGAATCTGTTCAGGGGAACACCGGGGAGCTGTTTTTT; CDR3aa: CASSESVQGNTGELFF
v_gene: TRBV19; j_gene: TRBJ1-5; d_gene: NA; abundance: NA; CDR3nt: TGTGCCAGCCAGGGAAGGGATCCTTATCAGCCCCAGCATTTT; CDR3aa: CASQGRDPYQPQHF
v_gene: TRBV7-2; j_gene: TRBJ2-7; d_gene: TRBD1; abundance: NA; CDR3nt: TGTGCCAGCAGCATCGACAGGGGGGACGAGCAGTACTTC; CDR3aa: CASSIDRGDEQYF
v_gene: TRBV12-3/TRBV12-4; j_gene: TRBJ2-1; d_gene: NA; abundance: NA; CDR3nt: TGTGCCAGCACCAGGAGGGAGGAAAATGAGCAGTTCTTC; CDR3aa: CASTRREENEQFF
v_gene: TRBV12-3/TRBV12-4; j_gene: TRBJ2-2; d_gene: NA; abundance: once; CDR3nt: TGTGCCAGCACCGCTTCGGTGGGCGGGGAGCTGTTTTTT; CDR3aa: CASTASVGGELFF
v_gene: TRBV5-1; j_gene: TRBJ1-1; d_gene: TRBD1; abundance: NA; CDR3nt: TGCGCCAGCAGCTTTAGGGACAGGGGATGGGGGAACACTGAAGCTTTCTTT; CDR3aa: CASSFRDRGWGNTEAFF
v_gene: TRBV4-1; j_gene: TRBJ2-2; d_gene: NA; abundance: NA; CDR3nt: TGCGCCAGCAGCCAAGAACCCTTATATAGTACCGGGGAGCTGTTTTTT; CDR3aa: CASSQEPLYSTGELFF
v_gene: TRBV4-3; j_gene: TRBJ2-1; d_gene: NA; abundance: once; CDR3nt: TGCGCCAGCAGCCAAGAACCCCAGGGGAGGTATGAGCAGTTCTTC; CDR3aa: CASSQEPQGRYEQFF
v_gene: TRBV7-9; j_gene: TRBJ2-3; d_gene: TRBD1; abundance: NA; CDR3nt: TGTGCCAGCAGTCCCCGGACAGGGGGCACAGATACGCAGTATTTT; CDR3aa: CASSPRTGGTDTQYF
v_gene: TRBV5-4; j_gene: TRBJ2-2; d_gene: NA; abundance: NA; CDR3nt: TGTGCCAGCAGCTTGGGCTGGGGGACGGGGGAGCTGTTTTTT; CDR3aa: CASSLGWGTGELFF
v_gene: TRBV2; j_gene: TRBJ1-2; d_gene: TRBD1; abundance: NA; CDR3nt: TGTGCCAGCAGCCGGGACAGGGGGAGTTATGGCTACACCTTC; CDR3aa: CASSRDRGSYGYTF
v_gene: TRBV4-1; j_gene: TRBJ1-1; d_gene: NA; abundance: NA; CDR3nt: TGCGCCAGCAGCCGAGAGGGACCCAACACTGAAGCTTTCTTT; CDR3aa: CASSREGPNTEAFF
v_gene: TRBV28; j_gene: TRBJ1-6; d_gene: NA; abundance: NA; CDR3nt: TGTGCCAGCAGTTCCCCCTCAACTAGGAATTCACCCCTCCACTTT; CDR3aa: CASSSPSTRNSPLHF
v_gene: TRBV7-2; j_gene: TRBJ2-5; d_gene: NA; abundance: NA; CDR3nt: TGTGCCAGCAGCCCAGGACCCCCTTGGGAGACCCAGTACTTC; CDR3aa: CASSPGPPWETQYF
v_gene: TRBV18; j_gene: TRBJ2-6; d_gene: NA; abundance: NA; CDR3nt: TGTGCCAGTCCGCGCGATGGTAACTCTGGGGCCAACGTCCTGACTTTC; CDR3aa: CASPRDGNSGANVLTF
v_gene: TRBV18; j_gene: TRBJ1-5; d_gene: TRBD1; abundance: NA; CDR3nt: TGTGCCAGCTCACCGACCTCAGGGGGCCCACATCAGCCCCAGCATTTT; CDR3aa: CASSPTSGGPHQPQHF
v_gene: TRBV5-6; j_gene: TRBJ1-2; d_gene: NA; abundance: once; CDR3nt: TGTGCCAGCAGCTTGGGACAGTCCTATGGCTACACCTTC; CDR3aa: CASSLGQSYGYTF
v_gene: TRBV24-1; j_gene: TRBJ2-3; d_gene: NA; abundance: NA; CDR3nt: TGTGCCACCAGTTATGGGTCGGGGCCCACAGATACGCAGTATTTT; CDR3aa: CATSYGSGPTDTQYF
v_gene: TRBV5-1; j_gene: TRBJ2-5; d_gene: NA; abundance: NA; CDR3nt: TGCGCCAGCAGCACAATCCAAGAGACCCAGTACTTC; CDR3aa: CASSTIQETQYF
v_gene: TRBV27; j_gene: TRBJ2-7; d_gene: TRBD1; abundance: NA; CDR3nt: TGTGCCAGCAGTCCGGACAGGGCCTACGAGCAGTACTTC; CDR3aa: CASSPDRAYEQYF
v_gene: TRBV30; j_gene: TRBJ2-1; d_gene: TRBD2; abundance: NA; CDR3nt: TGTGCCTGGAGCAAGACTAGCGGGAGCTTCTATGAGCAGTTCTTC; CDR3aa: CAWSKTSGSFYEQFF
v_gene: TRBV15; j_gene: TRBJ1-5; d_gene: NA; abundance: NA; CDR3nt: TGTGCCACCAGCAGAGATCGTGACACTTATCAGCCCCAGCATTTT; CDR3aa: CATSRDRDTYQPQHF
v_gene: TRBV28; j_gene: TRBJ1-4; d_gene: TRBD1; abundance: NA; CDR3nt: TGTGCCAGCAGGAGGACAGGGGTGGGGGGTTATAATGAAAAACTGTTTTTT; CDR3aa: CASRRTGVGGYNEKLFF
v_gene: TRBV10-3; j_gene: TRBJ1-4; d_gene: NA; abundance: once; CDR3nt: TGTGCCATCAGTGACCCCGGGGGGGTCAGTGAAAAACTGTTTTTT; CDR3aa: CAISDPGGVSEKLFF
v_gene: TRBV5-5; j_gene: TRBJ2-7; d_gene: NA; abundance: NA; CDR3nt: TGTGCCAGCAGCTTGGGCTTCGGGTCCTATTCCAACGAGCAGTACTTC; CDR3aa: CASSLGFGSYSNEQYF
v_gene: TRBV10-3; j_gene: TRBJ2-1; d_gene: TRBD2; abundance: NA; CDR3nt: TGTGCCATCAGTGAGGCTAGCGGGGGCCTAGGCGATGAGCAGTTCTTC; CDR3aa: CAISEASGGLGDEQFF
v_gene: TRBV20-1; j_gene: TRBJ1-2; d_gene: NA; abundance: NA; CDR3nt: TGCAGTGCCCAGGACAGCTATGGCTACACCTTC; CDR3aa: CSAQDSYGYTF
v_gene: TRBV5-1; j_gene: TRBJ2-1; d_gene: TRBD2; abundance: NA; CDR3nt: TGCGCCAGCAGCTTGGGAGGAGCGGGAGGGTCTGATGAGCAGTTCTTC; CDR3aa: CASSLGGAGGSDEQFF
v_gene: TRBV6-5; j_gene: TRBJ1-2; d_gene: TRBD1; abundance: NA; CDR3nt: TGTGCCAGCAGTTACACAGCGACAGGGGCTAACTATGGCTACACCTTC; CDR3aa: CASSYTATGANYGYTF
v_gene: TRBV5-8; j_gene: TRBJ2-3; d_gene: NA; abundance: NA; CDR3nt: TGTGCCAGCAGCCTCCTACGAAATACAGGCACAGATACGCAGTATTTT; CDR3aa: CASSLLRNTGTDTQYF
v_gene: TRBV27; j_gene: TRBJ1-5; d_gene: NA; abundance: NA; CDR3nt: TGTGCCAGCAGCCGCCGGACACCAAATCAGCCCCAGCATTTT; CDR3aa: CASSRRTPNQPQHF